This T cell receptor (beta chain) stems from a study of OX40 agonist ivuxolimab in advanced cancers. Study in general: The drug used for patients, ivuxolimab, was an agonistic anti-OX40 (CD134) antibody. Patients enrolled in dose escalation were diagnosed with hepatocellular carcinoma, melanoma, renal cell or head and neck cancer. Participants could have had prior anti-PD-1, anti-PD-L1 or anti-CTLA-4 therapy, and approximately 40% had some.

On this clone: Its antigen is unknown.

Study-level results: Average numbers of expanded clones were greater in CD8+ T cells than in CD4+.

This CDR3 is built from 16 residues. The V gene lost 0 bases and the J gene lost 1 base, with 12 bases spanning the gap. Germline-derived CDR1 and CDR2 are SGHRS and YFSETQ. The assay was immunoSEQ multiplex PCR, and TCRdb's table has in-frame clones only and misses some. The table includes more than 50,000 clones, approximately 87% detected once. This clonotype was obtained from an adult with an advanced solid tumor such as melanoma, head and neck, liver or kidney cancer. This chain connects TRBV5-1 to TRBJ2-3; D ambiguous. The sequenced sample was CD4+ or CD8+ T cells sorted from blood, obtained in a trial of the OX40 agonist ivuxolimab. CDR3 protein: CASSLGAASGTDTQYF. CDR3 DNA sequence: TGCGCCAGCAGCTTGGGTGCGGCTAGTGGCACAGATACGCAGTATTTT.